The T cell receptor (beta chain) described here comes from a study of T cells in Graves' hyperthyroidism and ophthalmopathy. The CDR3 is 13 amino acids. V was trimmed by 3 bases and J by 1 base, leaving 6 bases between them. Germline V CDR1 and CDR2: MGHRA, YSYEKL. This clonotype was observed many times. RNA transcripts provided the source from which TCR beta CDR3 regions were amplified. First-round RT-PCR targeting the TCR CDR3 was performed with the HTBI primer set. TCRdb re-called the multiplex PCR reads through MiXCR, storing one row per CDR3 protein. The table lists fewer than 200,000 distinct CDR3 sequences, over 8% of them singletons, with roughly a fifth in the top ten.

The receptor was derived from a woman aged 18-35 years with Graves' hyperthyroidism that later progressed to Graves' ophthalmopathy. The rearrangement joins TRBV4-1 to TRBJ2-5; the D is unclear. Material for sequencing was blood. Here the CDR3 DNA reads TGCGCCAGCAGCCAGGGGATCCAAGAGACCCAGTACTTC. Translated: CASSQGIQETQYF.